The source of this T cell receptor beta chain is a study of vaccination effects on CD4 cells after COVID-19. Using viral peptide pools, the ViraFEST assay grew out antigen-specific CD4+ T cells prior to sequencing. Once cultured for roughly ten days, the cells underwent separation to obtain CD4+ T cells. Each participant was administered two doses of either the BNT162b2 or the mRNA-1273 vaccine. Sequenced by immunoSEQ multiplex PCR; TCRdb stores in-frame clones only, minus some. This table has 25,000 to 40,000 clones, roughly 82% appearing once. Points on this clone: Its specificity is not known.

Unmatched junction bases numbered 8, after V lost 2 bases and J lost 1 base. This CDR3 contains 16 residues. Per germline, CDR1 MNHEY and CDR2 SVGEGT. This receptor was obtained from a human donor who received a COVID-19 vaccine. Some clones in this sample may be carry-over from other donors' samples. The chain joins TRBV6-2 or TRBV6-3 to TRBJ2-7; 7 bases align to TRBD2. The material was CD4+ T cells from PBMCs cultured with HCoV-NL63 spike peptides, obtained after COVID-19 vaccination. CDR3 coding DNA: TGTGCCAGCAGTTACCCCCTCCTAGCGGTGTCCTACGAGCAGTACGTC. Amino acids: CASSYPLLAVSYEQYV.